This TCR beta chain was sequenced in a study of blood T cell repertoires in COVID-19 (dated by TCRdb to about 2020). Regarding the study in general: The collaborator samples originated in the United States, Italy and Spain and spanned the acute and convalescent phases of COVID-19. The material from the prospective study consisted of cDNA or gDNA derived from T cells, B-cell-depleted T cells, or PBMCs. The dataset comprised deeply sampled blood TCRbeta repertoires from subjects exposed to, actively infected with, or recovered from COVID-19. A freely available public database, intended as a resource for researchers studying the immune response to SARS-CoV-2, is where the repertoires were released. Samples were obtained from the ongoing ImmuneRACE study (first 160 participants) and from over a thousand subjects provided by 6 global collaborators. A de-identified subject ID, COVID-19 status, age in years and sex were almost always included in the sample metadata. Where HLA class I and class II types were available, the types were taken from metadata supplied by the sample provider, not from assay-based typing.

V is cut by 1 base and J by 0 bases, and the space between the germline ends is 19 bases. The CDR3 runs 19 amino acids, cysteine and phenylalanine included. The kept DNA is CDR3 alone, 57 bases in frame from the first base. CDR1 MNHEY and CDR2 SMNVEV are derived from the germline V gene (reference sequence). A word on this clone: There is no known antigen for this receptor. The input lacks base qualities; no much larger clone sits a single base away.

In the prospective study, participants were about 18 to 100 years old, resided in about 25 geographic areas of the United States, and were enrolled through a virtual design. In the prospective study, cohorts were assigned on the basis of participant-reported clinical history obtained from a screening survey and a study questionnaire. Recovered participants in ImmuneRACE Cohort 3 were defined by two consecutive negative NP/OP PCR tests, clearance by a healthcare professional, or resolution of symptoms. Each participant in the prospective study had whole blood, serum and a nasopharyngeal or oropharyngeal swab collected by mobile phlebotomists. Over a roughly two-month period, participants in the prospective study had the option of providing additional blood draws and questionnaires. Before DNA extraction, blood samples from the prospective study were shipped at room temperature or frozen. On the study overall, not on this receptor specifically: Clinical and demographic metadata were provided uncurated, with the amount varying by source and participant.

The immunoSEQ Assay, a bias-controlled multiplex PCR, was used to amplify TCRbeta CDR3 regions from genomic DNA. For the original study's pipeline: Within the assay, amplification of reference gene primers was used to estimate how many nucleated cells each sample contained. To quantify the absolute abundance of each unique TCRbeta CDR3 rearrangement, sequence reads were collapsed and filtered. For each sample, productive Simpson clonality was calculated as the square root of Simpson's diversity index over productive rearrangements. TCRdb took this table from immuneACCESS and kept in-frame rearrangements with V and J called. Such tables lack part of the clones; where checked against another copy, unresolved V genes explain under half of the gap, and the rest is unexplained. V, J and clone size reflect that table, while D and trimming were determined from the DNA. The sample records approximately 250,000 clones, around 90% of which are singletons. The ten largest clones capture 1% of the sample.

The rearranged chain carries TRBV27 and TRBJ2-1; a confident D gene designation cannot be given. The sample comprised PBMCs or T cells enriched from blood (not recorded which). The source is a woman aged 30 to 39 who had recovered from COVID-19. The CDR3 has the sequence CASSLFARITESSYNEQFF. The nucleotide sequence reads as follows: TGTGCCAGCAGTTTATTCGCCCGCATTACTGAAAGCTCCTACAATGAGCAGTTCTTC.